These 5 T cell receptor beta chains originate from one sample sequenced in a study of OX40 agonist ivuxolimab in advanced cancers. Profiled with immunoSEQ multiplex PCR; TCRdb holds only in-frame clones, not every one. The table includes 55,000 to 75,000 clones, approximately 90% detected once. This specimen was CD4+ or CD8+ T cells sorted from blood, taken in a trial of the OX40 agonist ivuxolimab. Every receptor here comes from an adult with an advanced solid tumor such as melanoma, head and neck, liver or kidney cancer.

This chain connects TRBV27 to TRBJ2-1, with 15 bases identical to TRBD2. Germline V gene lookup returns CDR1 MNHEY and CDR2 SMNVEV (reference sequence). V lost 4 bases to trimming and J lost 4 bases; unmatched junction nucleotides: 5. The CDR3 sequence is 17 residues long. CDR3: CASSSGLAGGPYNEQFF. CDR3 nucleotide sequence: TGTGCCAGCAGTTCCGGACTAGCGGGAGGGCCTTACAATGAGCAGTTCTTC.

This clone occurred once. This chain uses TRBV7-9 with TRBJ2-2; D unclear. Trimming shortened V by 5 bases and J by 0 bases, and 10 bases separated the two germline ends. The CDR3 has 15 residues. Germline lookup yields CDR1 SEHNR and CDR2 FQNEAQ (reference sequence). Here the CDR3 DNA reads TGTGCCAGCAGCGAGCCAGCCGCGAACACCGGGGAGCTGTTTTTT. Protein sequence: CASSEPAANTGELFF.

This chain connects TRBV5-5 to TRBJ2-7; D not certain. V lost 4 bases to trimming and J lost 4 bases, with 15 bases between them. CDR3 length: 14 amino acids. Germline CDR1 reads SGHKS; CDR2 reads YYEKEE (reference sequence). The CDR3 sequence: CASSPDGTGYEQYF. The CDR3 DNA sequence: TGTGCCAGCAGCCCCGACGGAACCGGGTACGAGCAGTACTTC.

The V call is TRBV7-8, the J call TRBJ2-4; TRBD1 matches at 8 bases. Looked up from germline, CDR1 is SGHVS and CDR2 is FQNEAQ. CDR3 length: 15 residues. Germline trimming cut 3 bases from V and 7 bases from J; bases unmatched to any gene: 8. The CDR3 spells CASSFFGQGRNIQYF. In DNA, the CDR3 is TGTGCCAGCAGCTTTTTTGGACAGGGTCGGAACATTCAGTACTTC.

The chain's CDR3 is CASSLWRQNNQPQHF. The CDR3 bases are TGTGCCAGCAGTTTGTGGAGGCAGAACAATCAGCCCCAGCATTTT. This sequence joins TRBV28 and TRBJ1-5; no definite D call. V lost 3 bases to trimming and J lost 3 bases, with 12 bases between them. CDR1 MDHEN and CDR2 SYDVKM come from the germline V gene. The CDR3 extends over 15 amino acids.